This T cell receptor beta chain was profiled in a study of regulatory T cells in long-lasting Graves disease. Across the whole study: Over 5 years of antithyroid drugs plus positive TSH receptor antibodies defined persistent Graves' disease.

Germline V lookup: CDR1 SGHRS, CDR2 YFSETQ. V was pared by 4 bases and J by 14 bases, with 4 bases of the junction left unmatched. CDR3 size: 13 residues. Study-wide results and caveats: Owing to a sample size that was small, accuracy may have been reduced.

Building the TCR beta libraries relied on iRepertoire HTBI primers, and CDR3 regions underwent Arm-PCR. Each CDR3 protein gets one entry after TCRdb re-called the multiplex PCR reads with MiXCR. The sample carries over 450,000 distinct CDR3 sequences, about a fifth recorded once. The time point was: persistent/refractory GD, antithyroid drugs over 5 years with positive TRAb. RNA extracted from PBMCs served as the sequencing template. With regard to this clonotype: Its antigen is unknown.

The genes are TRBV5-1 and TRBJ1-6; TRBD1 matches 12 bases. The specimen comprised peripheral blood mononuclear cells (PBMCs), sampled when the disease was refractory, from a patient treated with antithyroid drugs. The TCR was taken from a female donor with Graves disease. This chain's CDR3 is CASSPGQGATLHF. The CDR3 DNA is TGCGCCAGCAGCCCGGGACAGGGGGCCACCCTCCACTTT. The complete variable domain, with remaining parts taken from reference TRBV5-1 and TRBJ1-6, reads KAGVTQTPRYLIKTRGQQVTLSCSPISGHRSVSWYQQTPGQGLQFLFEYFSETQRNKGNFPGRFSGRQFSNSRSEMNVSTLELGDSALYLCASSPGQGATLHFGNGTRLTVT.